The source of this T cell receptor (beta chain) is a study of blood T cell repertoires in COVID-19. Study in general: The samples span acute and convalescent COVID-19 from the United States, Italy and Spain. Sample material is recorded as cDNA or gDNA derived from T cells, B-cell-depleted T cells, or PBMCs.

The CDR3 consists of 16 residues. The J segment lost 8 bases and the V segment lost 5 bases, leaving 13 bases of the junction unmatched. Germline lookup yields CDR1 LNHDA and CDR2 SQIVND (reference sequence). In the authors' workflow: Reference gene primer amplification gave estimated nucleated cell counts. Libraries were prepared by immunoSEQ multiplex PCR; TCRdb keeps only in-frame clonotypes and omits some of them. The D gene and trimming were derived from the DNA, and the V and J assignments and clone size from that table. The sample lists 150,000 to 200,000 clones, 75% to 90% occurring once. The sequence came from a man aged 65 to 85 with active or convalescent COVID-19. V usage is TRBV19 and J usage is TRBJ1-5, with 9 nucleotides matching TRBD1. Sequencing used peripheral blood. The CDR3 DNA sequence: TGTGCCAGTAGTCTCCTCCCGGGACAGGGCCGGGAGCCCCAGCATTTT. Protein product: CASSLLPGQGREPQHF.